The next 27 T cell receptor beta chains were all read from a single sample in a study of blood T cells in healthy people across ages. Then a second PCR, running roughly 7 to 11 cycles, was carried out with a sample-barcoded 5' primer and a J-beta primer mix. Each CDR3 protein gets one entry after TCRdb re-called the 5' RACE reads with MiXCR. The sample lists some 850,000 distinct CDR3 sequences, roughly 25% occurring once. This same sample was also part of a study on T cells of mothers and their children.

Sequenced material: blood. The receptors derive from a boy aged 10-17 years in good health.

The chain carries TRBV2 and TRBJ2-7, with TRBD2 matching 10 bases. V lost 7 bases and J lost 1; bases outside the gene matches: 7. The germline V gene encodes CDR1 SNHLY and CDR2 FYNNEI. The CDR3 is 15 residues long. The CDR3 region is CASIPSGRQSYEQYF. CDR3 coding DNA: TGTGCCAGCATTCCTAGCGGGAGACAATCCTACGAGCAGTACTTC.

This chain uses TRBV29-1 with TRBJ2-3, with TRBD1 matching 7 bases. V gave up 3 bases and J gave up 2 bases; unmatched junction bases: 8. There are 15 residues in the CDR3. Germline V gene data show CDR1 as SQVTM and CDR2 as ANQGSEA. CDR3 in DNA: TGCAGCGTTGATGGGTCCGGGACAGACACAGATACGCAGTATTTT. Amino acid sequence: CSVDGSGTDTDTQYF.

The CDR3 DNA is TGTGCCAGCAGCCAAGCAACAGGGCCCCAAGAGACCCAGTACTTC. This codes for CASSQATGPQETQYF. The chain combines TRBV3-1 with TRBJ2-5, with D possibly matching TRBD1 (6 bases). V lost 1 base, J lost 1 base, and 10 bases lay in between. In germline, CDR1 is LGHDT, CDR2 YNNKEL (reference sequence). The CDR3 consists of 15 residues.

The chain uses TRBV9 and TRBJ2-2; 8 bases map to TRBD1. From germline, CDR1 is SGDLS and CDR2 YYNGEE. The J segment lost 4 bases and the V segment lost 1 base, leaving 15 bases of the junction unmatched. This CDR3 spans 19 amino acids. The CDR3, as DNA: TGTGCCAGCAGCGTATCTCCCAGGGGGCGACCTGAAAGCACCGGGGAGCTGTTTTTT. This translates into CASSVSPRGRPESTGELFF.

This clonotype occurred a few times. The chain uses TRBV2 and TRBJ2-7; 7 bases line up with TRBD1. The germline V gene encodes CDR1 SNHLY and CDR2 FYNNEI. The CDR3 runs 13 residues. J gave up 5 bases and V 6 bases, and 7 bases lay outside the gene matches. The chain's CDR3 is CASSDGTAHEQYF. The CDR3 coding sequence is TGTGCCAGCAGCGATGGGACAGCCCACGAGCAGTACTTC.

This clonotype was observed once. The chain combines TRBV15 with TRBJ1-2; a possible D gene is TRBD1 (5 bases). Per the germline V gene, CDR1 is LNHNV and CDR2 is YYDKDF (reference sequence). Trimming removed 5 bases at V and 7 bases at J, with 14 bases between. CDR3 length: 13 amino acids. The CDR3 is CATSPGRFSGYTF. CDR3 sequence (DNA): TGTGCCACCAGCCCGGGGCGATTCAGTGGCTACACCTTC.

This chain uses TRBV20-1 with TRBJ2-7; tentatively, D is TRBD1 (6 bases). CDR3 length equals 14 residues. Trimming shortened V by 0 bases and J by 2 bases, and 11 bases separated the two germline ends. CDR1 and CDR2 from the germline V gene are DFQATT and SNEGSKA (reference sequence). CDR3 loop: CSARDLRGTYEQYF. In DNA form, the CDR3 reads TGCAGTGCTAGAGATCTGAGGGGGACCTACGAGCAGTACTTC.

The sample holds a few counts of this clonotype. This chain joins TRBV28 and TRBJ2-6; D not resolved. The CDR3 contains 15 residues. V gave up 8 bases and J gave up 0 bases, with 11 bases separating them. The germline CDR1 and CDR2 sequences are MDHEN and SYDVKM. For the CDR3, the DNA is TGTGCCAGCGGAAAGATGGCCTCTGGGGCCAACGTCCTGACTTTC. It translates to CASGKMASGANVLTF.

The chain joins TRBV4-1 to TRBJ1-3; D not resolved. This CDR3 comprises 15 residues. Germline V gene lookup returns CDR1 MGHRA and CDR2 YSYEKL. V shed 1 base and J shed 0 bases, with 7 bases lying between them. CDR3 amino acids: CASSQGRSSGNTIYF. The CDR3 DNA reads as TGCGCCAGCAGCCAAGGGCGGAGCTCTGGAAACACCATATATTTT.

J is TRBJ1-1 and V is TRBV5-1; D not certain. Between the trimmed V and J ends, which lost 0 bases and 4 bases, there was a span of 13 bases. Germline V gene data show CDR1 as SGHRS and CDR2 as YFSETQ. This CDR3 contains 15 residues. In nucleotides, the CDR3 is TGCGCCAGCAGCTTGGATGGGCCACGGGGCACTGAAGCTTTCTTT. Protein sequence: CASSLDGPRGTEAFF.

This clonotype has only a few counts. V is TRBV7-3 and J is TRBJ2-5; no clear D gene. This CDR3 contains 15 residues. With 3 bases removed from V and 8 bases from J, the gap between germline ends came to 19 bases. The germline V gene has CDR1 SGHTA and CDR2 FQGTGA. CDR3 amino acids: CASSLDANTIDTQYF. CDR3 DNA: TGTGCCAGCAGCTTGGACGCTAACACCATAGACACCCAGTACTTC.

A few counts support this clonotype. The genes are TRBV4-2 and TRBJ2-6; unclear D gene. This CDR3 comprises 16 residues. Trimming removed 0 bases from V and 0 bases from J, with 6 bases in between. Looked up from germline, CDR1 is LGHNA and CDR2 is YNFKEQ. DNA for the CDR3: TGTGCCAGCAGCCAAGAGGAGAGCTCTGGGGCCAACGTCCTGACTTTC. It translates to CASSQEESSGANVLTF.

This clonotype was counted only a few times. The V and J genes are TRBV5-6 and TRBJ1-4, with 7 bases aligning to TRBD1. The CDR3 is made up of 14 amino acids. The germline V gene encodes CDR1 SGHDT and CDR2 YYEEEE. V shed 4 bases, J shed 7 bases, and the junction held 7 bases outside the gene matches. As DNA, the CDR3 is TGTGCCAGCAGCGCGGGACAGCGATTTGAAAAACTGTTTTTT. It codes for CASSAGQRFEKLFF.

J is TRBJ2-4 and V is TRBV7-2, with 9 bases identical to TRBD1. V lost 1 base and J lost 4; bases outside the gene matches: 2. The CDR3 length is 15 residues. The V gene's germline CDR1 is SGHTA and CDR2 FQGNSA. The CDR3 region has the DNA TGTGCCAGCAGCTTAGGGGGACAGGGAAAAAACATTCAGTACTTC. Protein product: CASSLGGQGKNIQYF.

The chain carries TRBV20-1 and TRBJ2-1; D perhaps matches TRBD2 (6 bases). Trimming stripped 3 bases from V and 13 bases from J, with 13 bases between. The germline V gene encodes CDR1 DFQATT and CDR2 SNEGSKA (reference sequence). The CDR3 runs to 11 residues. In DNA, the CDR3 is TGCAGTGCTAGTCCCGGGAGAGACCAGTTCTTC. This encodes CSASPGRDQFF.

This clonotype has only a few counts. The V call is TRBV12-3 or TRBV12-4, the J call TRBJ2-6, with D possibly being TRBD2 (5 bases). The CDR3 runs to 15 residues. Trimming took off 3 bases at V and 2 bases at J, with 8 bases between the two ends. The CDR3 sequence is CASSLGEAGANVLTF. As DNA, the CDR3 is TGTGCCAGCAGTTTGGGAGAAGCTGGGGCCAACGTCCTGACTTTC.

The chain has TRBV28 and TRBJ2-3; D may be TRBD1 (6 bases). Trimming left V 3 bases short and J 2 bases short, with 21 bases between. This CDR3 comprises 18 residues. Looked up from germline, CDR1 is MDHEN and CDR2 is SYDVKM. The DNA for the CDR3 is TGTGCCAGCAGTTTGGGACCTGGGACACAGATTATCACAGATACGCAGTATTTT. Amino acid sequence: CASSLGPGTQIITDTQYF.

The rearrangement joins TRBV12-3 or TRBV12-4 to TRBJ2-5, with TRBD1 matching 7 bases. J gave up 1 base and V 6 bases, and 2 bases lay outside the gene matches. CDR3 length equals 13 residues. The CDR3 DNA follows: TGTGCCAGCAGGACAGGGCTCCAAGAGACCCAGTACTTC. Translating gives CASRTGLQETQYF.

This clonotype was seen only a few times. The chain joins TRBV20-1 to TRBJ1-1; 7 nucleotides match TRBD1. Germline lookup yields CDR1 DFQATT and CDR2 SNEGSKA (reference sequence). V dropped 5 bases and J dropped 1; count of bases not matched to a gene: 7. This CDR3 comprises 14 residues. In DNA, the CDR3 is TGCAGTGCTGAGCCGACAGGGACGAACACTGAAGCTTTCTTT. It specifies CSAEPTGTNTEAFF.

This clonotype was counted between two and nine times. The CDR3: CASSDRSKTPNTEAFF. In nucleotides, the CDR3 is TGTGCCAGCAGTGATAGGTCGAAGACACCGAACACTGAAGCTTTCTTT. The rearrangement joins TRBV25-1 to TRBJ1-1, with no clear D. Trimming took 3 bases from V and 1 from J, leaving 15 bases between them. The CDR3 length is 16 residues. Germline V lookup: CDR1 MGHDK, CDR2 SYGVNS.

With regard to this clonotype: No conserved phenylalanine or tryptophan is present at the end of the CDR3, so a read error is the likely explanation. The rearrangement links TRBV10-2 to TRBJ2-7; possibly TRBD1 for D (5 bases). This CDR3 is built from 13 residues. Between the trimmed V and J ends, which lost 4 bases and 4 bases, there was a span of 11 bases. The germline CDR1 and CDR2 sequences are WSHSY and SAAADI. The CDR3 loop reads CASSGGRVYEQYL. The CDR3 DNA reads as TGCGCCAGCAGTGGAGGCAGGGTTTACGAGCAGTACCTC.

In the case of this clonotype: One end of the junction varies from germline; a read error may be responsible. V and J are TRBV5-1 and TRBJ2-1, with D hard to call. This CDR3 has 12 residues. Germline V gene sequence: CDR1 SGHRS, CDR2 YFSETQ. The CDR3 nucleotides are TGCGCCGGCAGCTTTTTCTACAATGAGCAGTTCTTC. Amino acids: CAGSFFYNEQFF.

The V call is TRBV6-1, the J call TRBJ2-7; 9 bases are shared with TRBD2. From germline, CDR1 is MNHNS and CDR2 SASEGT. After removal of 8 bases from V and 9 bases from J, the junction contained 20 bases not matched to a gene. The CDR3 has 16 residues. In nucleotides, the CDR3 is TGTGCCAGCGGGTCTAGCGGGGCGTCTACCCTCGGGGGGCAGTACTTC. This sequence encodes CASGSSGASTLGGQYF.

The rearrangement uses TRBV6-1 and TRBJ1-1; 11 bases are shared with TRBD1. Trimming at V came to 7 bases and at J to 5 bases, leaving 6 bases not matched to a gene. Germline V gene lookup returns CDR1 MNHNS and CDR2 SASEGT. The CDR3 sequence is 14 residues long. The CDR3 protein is CASKVDRGQTEAFF. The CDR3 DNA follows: TGTGCCAGCAAAGTGGACAGGGGGCAAACTGAAGCTTTCTTT.

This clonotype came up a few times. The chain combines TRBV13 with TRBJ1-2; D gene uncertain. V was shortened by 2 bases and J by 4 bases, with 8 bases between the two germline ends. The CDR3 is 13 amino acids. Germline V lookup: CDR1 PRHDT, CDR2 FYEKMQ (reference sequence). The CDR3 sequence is CASSLQFSYGYTF. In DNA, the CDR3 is TGTGCCAGCAGCTTACAGTTCTCCTATGGCTACACCTTC.

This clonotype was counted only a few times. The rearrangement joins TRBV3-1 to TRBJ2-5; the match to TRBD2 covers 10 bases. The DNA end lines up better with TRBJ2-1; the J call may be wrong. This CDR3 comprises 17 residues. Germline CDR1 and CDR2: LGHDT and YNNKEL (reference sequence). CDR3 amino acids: CASSQAGLADSYNEQFF. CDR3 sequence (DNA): TGTGCCAGCAGCCAAGCCGGACTAGCGGATAGTTACAATGAGCAGTTCTTC.

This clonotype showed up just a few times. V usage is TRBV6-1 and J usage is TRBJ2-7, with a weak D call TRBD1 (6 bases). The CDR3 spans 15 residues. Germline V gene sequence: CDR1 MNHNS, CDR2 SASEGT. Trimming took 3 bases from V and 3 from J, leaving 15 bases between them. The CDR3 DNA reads TGTGCCAGCAGTGAGGTCGGCAGGGGAAACTACGAGCAGTACTTC. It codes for CASSEVGRGNYEQYF.